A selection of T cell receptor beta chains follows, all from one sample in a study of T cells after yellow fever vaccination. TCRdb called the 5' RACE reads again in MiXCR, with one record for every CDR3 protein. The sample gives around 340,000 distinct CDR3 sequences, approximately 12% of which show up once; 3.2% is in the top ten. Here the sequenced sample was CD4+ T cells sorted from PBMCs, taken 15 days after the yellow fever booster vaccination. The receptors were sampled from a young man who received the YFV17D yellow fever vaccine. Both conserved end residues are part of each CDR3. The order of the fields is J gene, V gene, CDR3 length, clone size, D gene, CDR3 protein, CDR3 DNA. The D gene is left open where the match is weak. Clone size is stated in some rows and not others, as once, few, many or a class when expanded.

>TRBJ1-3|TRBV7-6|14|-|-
CASSTKSSGNTIYF
TGTGCCAGCAGCACCAAAAGCTCTGGAAACACCATATATTTT
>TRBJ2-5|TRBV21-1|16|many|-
CASSKVSRGGLETQYF
TGTGCCAGCAGCAAAGTTAGCAGGGGAGGCTTGGAGACCCAGTACTTC
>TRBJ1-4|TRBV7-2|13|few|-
CASSFNRVEKLFF
TGTGCCAGCAGCTTTAACAGGGTTGAAAAACTGTTTTTT
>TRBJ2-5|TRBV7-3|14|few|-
CASSLNGFQETQYF
TGTGCCAGCAGCTTAAATGGGTTCCAAGAGACCCAGTACTTC
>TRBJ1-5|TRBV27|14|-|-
CASRRGDSNQPQHF
TGTGCCAGCAGGAGGGGGGATAGCAATCAGCCCCAGCATTTT
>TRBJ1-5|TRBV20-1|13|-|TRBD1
CSARRQGGQPQHF
TGCAGTGCTCGACGACAGGGTGGTCAGCCCCAGCATTTT
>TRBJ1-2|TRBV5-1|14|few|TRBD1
CASSPGGTGVGYTF
TGCGCCAGCAGCCCCGGAGGGACAGGGGTCGGCTACACCTTC
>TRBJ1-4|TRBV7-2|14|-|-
CASSSWGADEKLFF
TGTGCCAGCAGCTCGTGGGGGGCAGATGAAAAACTGTTTTTT
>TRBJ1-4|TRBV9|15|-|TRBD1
CASSPRQGANEKLFF
TGTGCCAGCAGCCCCCGACAGGGGGCTAATGAAAAACTGTTTTTT
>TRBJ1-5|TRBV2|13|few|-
CASSARGLQPQHF
TGTGCCAGCAGTGCCCGGGGCCTTCAGCCCCAGCATTTT
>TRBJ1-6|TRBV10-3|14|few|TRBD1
CAISRQGTLSPLHF
TGTGCCATCAGCCGACAGGGAACCCTTTCACCCCTCCACTTT
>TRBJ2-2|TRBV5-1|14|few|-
CASSLGGSPRELFF
TGCGCCAGCAGCTTGGGAGGGTCCCCCCGGGAGCTGTTTTTT
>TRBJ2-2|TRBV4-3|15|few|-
CASSPGFRHTGELFF
TGCGCCAGCAGCCCCGGTTTCAGACACACCGGGGAGCTGTTTTTT
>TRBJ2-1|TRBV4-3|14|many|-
CASSQDNKYNEQFF
TGCGCCAGCAGCCAAGATAACAAATACAATGAGCAGTTCTTC